This T cell receptor (beta chain) is drawn from a study of blood T cell repertoires in COVID-19. TCRdb keeps only in-frame clones here, not all; method: immunoSEQ multiplex PCR. The sample gives about 180,000 clones, more than 80% of which show up once; roughly 7.1% is in the top ten. Germline trimming cut 0 bases from V and 3 bases from J; bases unmatched to any gene: 8. Germline loops: CDR1 SGHDT, CDR2 YYEEEE. The CDR3 has 17 residues. The table lists this clone with a few counts. Sequences were obtained from peripheral blood. This rearrangement joins TRBV5-6 to TRBJ2-4, with 8 bases fitting TRBD1. This clonotype originated in a human donor in a cohort sampled during active COVID-19. CDR3 bases: TGTGCCAGCAGCTTGGTCGGCAGGGGGCTTGACAAAAACATTCAGTACTTC. It codes for CASSLVGRGLDKNIQYF.